These 15 T cell receptor beta chains originate from one sample sequenced in a study of T cell changes during pregnancy in multiple sclerosis. Method: immunoSEQ multiplex PCR; TCRdb's copy keeps in-frame clones and lacks some. The data show 40,000 or so clones, with roughly 90% seen just once and over 0.55% held by the top ten. The specimen comprised CD4+ T cells from peripheral blood mononuclear cells, sampled before pregnancy. The origin of the receptors is a female donor with multiple sclerosis, enrolled in a pregnancy study.

This chain connects TRBV5-1 to TRBJ2-3, with TRBD1 as a possible D gene (6 bases). V was pared by 0 bases and J by 2 bases, with 7 bases between. The germline V gene has CDR1 SGHRS and CDR2 YFSETQ. This CDR3 has 14 amino acids. CDR3 in amino acids: CASSLGDTTDTQYF. DNA of the CDR3: TGCGCCAGCAGCTTGGGGGACACCACAGATACGCAGTATTTT.

The gene calls are TRBV28 and TRBJ2-5; D ambiguous. The germline CDR1 and CDR2 sequences are MDHEN and SYDVKM. The germline V and J ends were trimmed by 7 bases and 2 bases, with 17 bases remaining between them. This CDR3 is built from 15 residues. The CDR3 here is CASNPRGYSQETQYF. The CDR3 DNA is TGTGCCAGCAACCCCCGCGGATACTCGCAAGAGACCCAGTACTTC.

The chain couples TRBV18 to TRBJ1-4; D unresolved. Germline CDR1 KGHSH, CDR2 LQKENI. V was clipped by 4 bases and J by 0 bases, with 6 bases between them. This CDR3 spans 14 amino acids. The CDR3, as DNA: TGTGCCAGCTCACTCCGGGCAACTAATGAAAAACTGTTTTTT. This sequence encodes CASSLRATNEKLFF.

This chain joins TRBV4-3 and TRBJ1-1; D might be TRBD1 (5 bases). This CDR3 is 16 amino acids long. Germline lookup yields CDR1 LGHNA and CDR2 YSLEER. V gave up 0 bases and J gave up 6 bases, with 17 bases separating them. This CDR3 is CASSQDYGQGRAEAFF. DNA of the CDR3: TGCGCCAGCAGCCAAGATTATGGGCAGGGCCGGGCTGAAGCTTTCTTT.

The rearrangement links TRBV5-8 to TRBJ2-7, with TRBD1 matching 9 bases. Per the germline V gene, CDR1 is SGHTS and CDR2 is YDEGEE. V shed 3 bases, J shed 2 bases, and the junction held 9 bases outside the gene matches. The length of the CDR3 is 16 residues. The CDR3 spells CASSSRLTGGAYEQYF. As DNA, the CDR3 is TGTGCCAGCAGCTCGAGGCTGACAGGGGGAGCCTACGAGCAGTACTTC.

The chain combines TRBV2 with TRBJ1-2; D perhaps matches TRBD1 (5 bases). The V gene's germline CDR1 is SNHLY and CDR2 FYNNEI. CDR3 length: 12 residues. V was clipped by 3 bases and J by 8 bases, with 10 bases between them. CDR3 residues: CASSEGGNGYTF. The CDR3 DNA is TGTGCCAGCAGTGAGGGGGGTAACGGCTACACCTTC.

In this sample, this clone turned up once. V gene TRBV25-1 combines with J gene TRBJ1-2, with D perhaps matching TRBD1 (6 bases). CDR3 length: 13 residues. The V gene lost 6 bases and the J gene lost 7 bases, with 15 bases spanning the gap. Germline V gene sequence: CDR1 MGHDK, CDR2 SYGVNS. The CDR3 DNA reads as TGTGCCAGCAGGCGGGGGGGCGCGGGTGGCTACACCTTC. Translation: CASRRGGAGGYTF.

This chain links TRBV5-1 with TRBJ1-2; D gene unclear. CDR3 size: 12 residues. Germline CDR1 SGHRS, CDR2 YFSETQ. V was pared by 0 bases and J by 5 bases, with 5 bases between. The CDR3 nucleotides read TGCGCCAGCAGCTTGGACACGTATGGCTACACCTTC. It translates to CASSLDTYGYTF. Full variable domain (rest looked up from reference TRBV5-1 and TRBJ1-2): KAGVTQTPRYLIKTRGQQVTLSCSPISGHRSVSWYQQTPGQGLQFLFEYFSETQRNKGNFPGRFSGRQFSNSRSEMNVSTLELGDSALYLCASSLDTYGYTFGSGTRLTVV.

The chain is built from TRBV19 and TRBJ1-5, with 9 positions matching TRBD1. The J segment lost 2 bases and the V segment lost 1 base, leaving 6 bases of the junction unmatched. The CDR3 covers 17 residues. Germline CDR1 and CDR2: LNHDA and SQIVND (reference sequence). DNA for the CDR3: TGTGCCAGTAGTATAGCAGGACAGGGGCAGGGCAATCAGCCCCAGCATTTT. Protein: CASSIAGQGQGNQPQHF.

The chain combines TRBV27 with TRBJ1-1; 10 bases are a match to TRBD1. V lost 5 bases, J lost 6 bases, and 6 bases stayed unmatched. CDR3 length: 14 amino acids. Germline V gene sequence: CDR1 MNHEY, CDR2 SMNVEV (reference sequence). The CDR3 spells CASSKHGQGAEAFF. The CDR3 DNA sequence: TGTGCCAGCAGTAAACACGGACAGGGGGCTGAAGCTTTCTTT.

The chain links TRBV21-1 to TRBJ2-7; TRBD2 reflects the table's D call only, with no check against the DNA. TRBV21-1 is listed as a pseudogene. The CDR3 spans 14 residues. CDR3 protein: CASSKAGGDYEQYF. In DNA, the CDR3 is TGTGCCAGCAGCAAAGCGGGGGGGGACTACGAGCAGTACTTC.

The CDR3 is CASSQGRARGNTEAFF. The CDR3, as DNA: TGCGCCAGCAGCCAGGGTCGGGCCAGGGGGAACACTGAAGCTTTCTTT. V and J are TRBV4-1 and TRBJ1-1; TRBD1 might be the D (6 bases). The ends were cut back, 3 bases at V and 1 base at J, with 15 bases in the middle. CDR1 and CDR2 from the germline V gene are MGHRA and YSYEKL. This CDR3 comprises 16 residues.

This chain links TRBV11-2 with TRBJ1-3; TRBD1 is a possible D gene (6 bases). The CDR3 consists of 16 residues. Germline lookup yields CDR1 SGHAT and CDR2 FQNNGV. With 7 bases removed from V and 0 bases from J, the gap between germline ends came to 16 bases. CDR3 in DNA: TGTGCCAGCACCCCAGAGTACAGGGTCTCTGGAAACACCATATATTTT. It yields the protein CASTPEYRVSGNTIYF.

The genes are TRBV28 and TRBJ1-3, with 8 bases that match TRBD1. The CDR3 is 13 amino acids. V lost 7 bases to trimming and J lost 8 bases; unmatched junction nucleotides: 7. The germline V gene has CDR1 MDHEN and CDR2 SYDVKM. CDR3 nucleotides: TGTGCCAGCACCGGGACAGGTCGAGACACCATATATTTT. Its translation: CASTGTGRDTIYF.

V and J are TRBV28 and TRBJ1-2; D is undetermined. The germline gives CDR1 MDHEN, CDR2 SYDVKM. This CDR3 contains 13 residues. With 8 bases removed from V and 4 bases from J, the gap between germline ends came to 14 bases. In DNA, the CDR3 is TGTGCCAGCTTACCCCCCCGAGCCTATGGCTACACCTTC. Its protein product is CASLPPRAYGYTF.